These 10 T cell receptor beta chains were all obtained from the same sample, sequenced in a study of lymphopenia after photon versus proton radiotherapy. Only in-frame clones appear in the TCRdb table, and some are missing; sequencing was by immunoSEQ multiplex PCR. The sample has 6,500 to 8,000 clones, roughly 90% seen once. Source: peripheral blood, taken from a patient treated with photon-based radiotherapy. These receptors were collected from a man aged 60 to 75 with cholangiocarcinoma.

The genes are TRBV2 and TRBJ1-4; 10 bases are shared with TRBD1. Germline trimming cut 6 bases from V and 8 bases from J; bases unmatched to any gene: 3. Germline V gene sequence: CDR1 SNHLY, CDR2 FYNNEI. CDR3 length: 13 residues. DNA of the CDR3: TGTGCCAGCAGCCTGGACAGGGGGGAAAAACTGTTTTTT. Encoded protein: CASSLDRGEKLFF.

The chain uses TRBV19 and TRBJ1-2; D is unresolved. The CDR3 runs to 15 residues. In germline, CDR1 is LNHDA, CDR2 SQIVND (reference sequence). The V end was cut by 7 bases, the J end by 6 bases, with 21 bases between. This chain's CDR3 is CASTDPGVGGDGYTF. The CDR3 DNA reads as TGTGCCAGTACCGACCCGGGAGTTGGTGGCGATGGCTACACCTTC.

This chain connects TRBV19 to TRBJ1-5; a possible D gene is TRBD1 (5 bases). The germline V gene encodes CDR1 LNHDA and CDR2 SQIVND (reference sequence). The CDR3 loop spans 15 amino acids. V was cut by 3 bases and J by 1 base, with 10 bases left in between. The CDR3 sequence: CASSIPWGSNQPQHF. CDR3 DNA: TGTGCCAGTAGTATCCCATGGGGGAGCAATCAGCCCCAGCATTTT.

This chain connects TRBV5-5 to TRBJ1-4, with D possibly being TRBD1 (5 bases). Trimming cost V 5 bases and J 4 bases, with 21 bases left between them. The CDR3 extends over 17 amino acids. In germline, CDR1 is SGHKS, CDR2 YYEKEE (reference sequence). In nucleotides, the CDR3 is TGTGCCAGCAGGCTCCGGCTGGGGGTAGCATTTAATGAAAAACTGTTTTTT. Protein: CASRLRLGVAFNEKLFF. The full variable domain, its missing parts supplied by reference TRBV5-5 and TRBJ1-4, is DAGVTQSPTHLIKTRGQQVTLRCSPISGHKSVSWYQQVLGQGPQFIFQYYEKEERGRGNFPDRFSARQFPNYSSELNVNALLLGDSALYLCASRLRLGVAFNEKLFFGSGTQLSVL.

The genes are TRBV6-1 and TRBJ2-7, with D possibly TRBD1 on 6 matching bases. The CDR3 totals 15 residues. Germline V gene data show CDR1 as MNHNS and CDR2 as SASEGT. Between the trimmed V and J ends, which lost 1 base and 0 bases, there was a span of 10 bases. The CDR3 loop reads CASSEVDRDSYEQYF. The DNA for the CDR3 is TGTGCCAGCAGTGAAGTGGACAGAGACTCCTACGAGCAGTACTTC.

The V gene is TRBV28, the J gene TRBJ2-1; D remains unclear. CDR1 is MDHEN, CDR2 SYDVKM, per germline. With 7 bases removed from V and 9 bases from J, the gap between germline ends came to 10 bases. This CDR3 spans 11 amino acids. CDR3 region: CASIGLFEQFF. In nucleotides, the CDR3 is TGTGCCAGCATTGGGCTTTTTGAGCAGTTCTTC.

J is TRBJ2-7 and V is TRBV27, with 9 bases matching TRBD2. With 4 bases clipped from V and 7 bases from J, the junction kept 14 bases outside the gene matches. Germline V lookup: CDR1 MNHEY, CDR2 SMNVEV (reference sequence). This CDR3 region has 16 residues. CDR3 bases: TGTGCCAGCAGTTCACCCAGGCGGGAGGGCCGAAGGGAGCAGTACTTC. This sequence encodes CASSSPRREGRREQYF.

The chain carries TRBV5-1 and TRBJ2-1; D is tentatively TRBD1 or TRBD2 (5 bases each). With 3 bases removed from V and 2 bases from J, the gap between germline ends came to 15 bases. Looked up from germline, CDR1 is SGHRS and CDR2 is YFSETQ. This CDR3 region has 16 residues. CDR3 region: CASSSGTQIAYNEQFF. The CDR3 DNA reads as TGCGCCAGCAGCTCGGGGACCCAAATAGCCTACAATGAGCAGTTCTTC.

This CDR3 is CASSIGQDYGYTF. In nucleotides, the CDR3 is TGCGCCAGCAGCATTGGACAGGATTATGGCTACACCTTC. V and J are TRBV5-1 and TRBJ1-2; TRBD1 aligns across 7 bases. Germline V CDR1 and CDR2: SGHRS, YFSETQ. The CDR3 runs to 13 residues. The V and J ends lost 4 bases and 5 bases, in that order; junction bases with no gene match: 5.

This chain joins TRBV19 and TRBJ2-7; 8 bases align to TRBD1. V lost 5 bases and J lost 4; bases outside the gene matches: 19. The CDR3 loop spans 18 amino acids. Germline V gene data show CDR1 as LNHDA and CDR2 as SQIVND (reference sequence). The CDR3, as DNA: TGTGCCAGTAGTCGGGACAGGCAGATTAGCGGCGACGTATACGAGCAGTACTTC. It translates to CASSRDRQISGDVYEQYF.